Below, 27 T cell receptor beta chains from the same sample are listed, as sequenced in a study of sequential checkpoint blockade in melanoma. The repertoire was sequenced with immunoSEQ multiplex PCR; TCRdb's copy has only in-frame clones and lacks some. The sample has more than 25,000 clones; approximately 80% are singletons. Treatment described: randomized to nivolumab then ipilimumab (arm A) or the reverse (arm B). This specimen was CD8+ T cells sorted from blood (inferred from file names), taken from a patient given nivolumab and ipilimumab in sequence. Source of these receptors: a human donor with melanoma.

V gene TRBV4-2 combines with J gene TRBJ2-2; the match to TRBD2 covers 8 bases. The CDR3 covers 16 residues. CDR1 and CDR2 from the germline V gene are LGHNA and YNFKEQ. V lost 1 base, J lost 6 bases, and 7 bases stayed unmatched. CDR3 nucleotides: TGTGCCAGCAGCCAAGCGTCCGGGGGGGAGGCCGGGGAGCTGTTTTTT. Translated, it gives CASSQASGGEAGELFF.

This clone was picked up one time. This chain's CDR3 is CAWSVGPQREKLFF. DNA of the CDR3: TGTGCCTGGAGTGTCGGCCCTCAGAGGGAAAAACTGTTTTTT. The chain combines TRBV30 with TRBJ1-4; no clear D. From germline, CDR1 is GTSNPN and CDR2 SVGIG (reference sequence). CDR3 length: 14 residues. With 0 bases removed from V and 8 bases from J, the gap between germline ends came to 13 bases.

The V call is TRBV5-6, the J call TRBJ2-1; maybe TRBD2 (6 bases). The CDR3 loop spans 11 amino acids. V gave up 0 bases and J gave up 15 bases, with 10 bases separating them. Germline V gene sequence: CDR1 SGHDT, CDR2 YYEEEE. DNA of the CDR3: TGTGCCAGCAGCTTGGGCGGGGCTTGGTTCTTC. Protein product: CASSLGGAWFF.

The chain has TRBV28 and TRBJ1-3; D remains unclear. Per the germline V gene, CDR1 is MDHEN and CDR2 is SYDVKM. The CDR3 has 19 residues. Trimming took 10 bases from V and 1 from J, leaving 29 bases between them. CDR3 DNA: TGTGCCACTCAACTCGGTAGTCAGTTCTCGGGTTGGTCTGGAAACACCATATATTTT. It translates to CATQLGSQFSGWSGNTIYF.

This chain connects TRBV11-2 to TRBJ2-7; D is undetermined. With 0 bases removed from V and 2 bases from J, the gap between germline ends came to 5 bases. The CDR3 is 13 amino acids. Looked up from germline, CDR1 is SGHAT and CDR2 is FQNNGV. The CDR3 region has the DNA TGTGCCAGCAGCTTAGATGAGACCTACGAGCAGTACTTC. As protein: CASSLDETYEQYF.

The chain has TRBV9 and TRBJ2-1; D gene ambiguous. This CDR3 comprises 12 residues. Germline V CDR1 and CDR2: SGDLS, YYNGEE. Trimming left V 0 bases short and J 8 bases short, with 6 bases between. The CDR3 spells CASSVVEHEQFF. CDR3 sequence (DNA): TGTGCCAGCAGCGTAGTAGAACATGAGCAGTTCTTC.

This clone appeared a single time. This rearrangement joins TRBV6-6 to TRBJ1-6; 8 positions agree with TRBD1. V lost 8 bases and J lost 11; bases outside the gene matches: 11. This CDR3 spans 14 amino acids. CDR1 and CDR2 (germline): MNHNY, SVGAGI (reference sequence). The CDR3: CASGEGDRLAPLHF. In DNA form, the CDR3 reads TGTGCCAGCGGGGAGGGGGACAGGTTAGCACCCCTCCACTTT.

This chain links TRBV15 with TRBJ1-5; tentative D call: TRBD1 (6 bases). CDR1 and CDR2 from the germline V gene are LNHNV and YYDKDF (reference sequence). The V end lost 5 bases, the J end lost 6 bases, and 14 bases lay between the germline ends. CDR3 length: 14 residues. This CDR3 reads CATSQGFDSQPQHF. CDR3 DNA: TGTGCCACCAGCCAGGGGTTTGATAGTCAGCCCCAGCATTTT.

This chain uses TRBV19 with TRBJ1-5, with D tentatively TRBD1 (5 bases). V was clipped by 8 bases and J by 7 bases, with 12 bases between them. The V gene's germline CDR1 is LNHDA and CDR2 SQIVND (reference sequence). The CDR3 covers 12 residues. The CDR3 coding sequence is TGTGCCAGTGCGGTAGGGGCCCAGCCCCAGCATTTT. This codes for CASAVGAQPQHF. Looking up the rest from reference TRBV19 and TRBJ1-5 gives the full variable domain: DGGITQSPKYLFRKEGQNVTLSCEQNLNHDAMYWYRQDPGQGLRLIYYSQIVNDFQKGDIAEGYSVSREKKESFPLTVTSAQKNPTAFYLCASAVGAQPQHFGDGTRLSIL.

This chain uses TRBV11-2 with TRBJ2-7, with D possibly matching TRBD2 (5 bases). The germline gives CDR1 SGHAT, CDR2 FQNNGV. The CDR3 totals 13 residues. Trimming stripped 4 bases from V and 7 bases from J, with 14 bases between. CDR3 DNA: TGTGCCAGCAGCTCACAGTTACCGGGAGAGCAGTACTTC. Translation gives CASSSQLPGEQYF.

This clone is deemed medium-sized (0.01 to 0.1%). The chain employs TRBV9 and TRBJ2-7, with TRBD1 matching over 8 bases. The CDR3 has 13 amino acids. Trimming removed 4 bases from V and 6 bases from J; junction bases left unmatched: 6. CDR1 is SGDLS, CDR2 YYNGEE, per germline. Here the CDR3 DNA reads TGTGCCAGCAGCCCCGGGACAGGTAGCGAGCAGTACTTC. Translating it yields CASSPGTGSEQYF.

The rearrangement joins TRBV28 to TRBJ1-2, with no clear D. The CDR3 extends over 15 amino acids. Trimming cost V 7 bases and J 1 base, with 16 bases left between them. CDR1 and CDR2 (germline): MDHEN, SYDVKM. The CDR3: CASTSGGQINYGYTF. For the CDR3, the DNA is TGTGCCAGCACCTCCGGAGGGCAAATTAACTATGGCTACACCTTC.

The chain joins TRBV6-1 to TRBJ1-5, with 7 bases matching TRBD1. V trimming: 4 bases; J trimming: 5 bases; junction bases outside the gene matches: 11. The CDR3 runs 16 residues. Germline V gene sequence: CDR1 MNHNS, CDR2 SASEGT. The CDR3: CASSGGTASNYQPQHF. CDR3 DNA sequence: TGTGCCAGCAGTGGAGGGACAGCTAGTAATTATCAGCCCCAGCATTTT.

The CDR3 DNA reads as TGTGCCAGTACCGGGACTAATCCCTACGAGCAGTACTTC. It translates to CASTGTNPYEQYF. The chain combines TRBV19 with TRBJ2-7; TRBD2 matches at 7 bases. The length of the CDR3 is 13 residues. Germline V CDR1 and CDR2: LNHDA, SQIVND (reference sequence). Trimming at V came to 7 bases and at J to 2 bases, leaving 5 bases not matched to a gene.

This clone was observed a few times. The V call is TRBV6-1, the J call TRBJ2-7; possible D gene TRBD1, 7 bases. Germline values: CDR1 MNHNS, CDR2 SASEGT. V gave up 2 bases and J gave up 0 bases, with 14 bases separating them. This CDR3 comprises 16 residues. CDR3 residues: CASSESVRGDSYEQYF. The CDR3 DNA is TGTGCCAGCAGTGAAAGTGTCAGGGGGGACTCCTACGAGCAGTACTTC.

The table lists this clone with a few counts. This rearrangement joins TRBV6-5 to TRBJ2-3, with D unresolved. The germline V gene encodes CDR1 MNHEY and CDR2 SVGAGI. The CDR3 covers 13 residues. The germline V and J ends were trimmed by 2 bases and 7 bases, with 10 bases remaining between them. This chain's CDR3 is CASSYALYHTQYF. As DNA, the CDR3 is TGTGCCAGCAGTTACGCGCTCTATCATACGCAGTATTTT.

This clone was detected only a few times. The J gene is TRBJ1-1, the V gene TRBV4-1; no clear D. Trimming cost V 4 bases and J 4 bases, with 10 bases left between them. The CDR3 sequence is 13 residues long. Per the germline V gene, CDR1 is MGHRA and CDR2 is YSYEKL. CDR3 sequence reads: CASSPGFGTEAFF. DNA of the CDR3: TGCGCCAGCAGCCCGGGGTTCGGCACTGAAGCTTTCTTT.

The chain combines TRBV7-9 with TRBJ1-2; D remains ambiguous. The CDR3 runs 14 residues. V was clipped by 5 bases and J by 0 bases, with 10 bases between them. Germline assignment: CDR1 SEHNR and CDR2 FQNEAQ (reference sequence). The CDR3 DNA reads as TGTGCCAGCAGCGGGGAGGAGTCTAACTATGGCTACACCTTC. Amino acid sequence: CASSGEESNYGYTF.

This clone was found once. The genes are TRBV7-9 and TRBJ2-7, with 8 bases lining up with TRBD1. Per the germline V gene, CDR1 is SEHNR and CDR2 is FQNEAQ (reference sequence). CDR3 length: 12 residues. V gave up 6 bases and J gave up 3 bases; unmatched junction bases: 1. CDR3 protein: CASSTGGYEQYF. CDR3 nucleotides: TGTGCCAGCAGTACAGGGGGCTACGAGCAGTACTTC.

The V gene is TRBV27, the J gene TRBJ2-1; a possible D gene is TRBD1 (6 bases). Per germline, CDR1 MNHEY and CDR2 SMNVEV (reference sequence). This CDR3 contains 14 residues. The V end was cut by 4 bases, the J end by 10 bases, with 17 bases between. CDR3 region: CASSSGHAVGEQFF. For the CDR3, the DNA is TGTGCCAGCAGTTCGGGACACGCAGTTGGGGAGCAGTTCTTC.

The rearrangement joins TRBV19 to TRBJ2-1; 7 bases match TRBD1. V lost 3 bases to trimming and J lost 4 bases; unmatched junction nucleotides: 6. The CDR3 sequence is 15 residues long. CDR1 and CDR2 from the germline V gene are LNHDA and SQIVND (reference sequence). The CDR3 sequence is CASSIGDRMYNEQFF. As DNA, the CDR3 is TGTGCCAGTAGTATTGGGGACAGAATGTACAATGAGCAGTTCTTC. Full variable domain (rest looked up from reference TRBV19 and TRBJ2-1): DGGITQSPKYLFRKEGQNVTLSCEQNLNHDAMYWYRQDPGQGLRLIYYSQIVNDFQKGDIAEGYSVSREKKESFPLTVTSAQKNPTAFYLCASSIGDRMYNEQFFGPGTRLTVL.

The chain's CDR3 is CASSLDGRVSYEQYF. The CDR3 coding sequence is TGTGCCAGCAGCTTAGATGGGAGGGTATCCTACGAGCAGTACTTC. The chain has TRBV11-2 and TRBJ2-7; 7 nucleotides line up with TRBD2. Losses at the gene ends were 0 bases for V and 1 base for J; bases not matched to a gene: 3. Germline V lookup: CDR1 SGHAT, CDR2 FQNNGV. The CDR3 covers 15 residues.

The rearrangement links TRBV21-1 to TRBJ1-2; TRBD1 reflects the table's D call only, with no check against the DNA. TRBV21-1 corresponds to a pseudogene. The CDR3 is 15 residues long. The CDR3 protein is CASSKCRTESYGYTF. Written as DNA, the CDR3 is TGTGCCAGCAGCAAATGCCGGACAGAGAGCTATGGCTACACCTTC.

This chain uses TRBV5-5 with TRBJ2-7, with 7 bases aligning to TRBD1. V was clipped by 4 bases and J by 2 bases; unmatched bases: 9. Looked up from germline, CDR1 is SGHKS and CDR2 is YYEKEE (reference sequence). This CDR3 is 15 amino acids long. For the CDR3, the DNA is TGTGCCAGCAGCGAAGCGCCGGGACAGACCTACGAGCAGTACTTC. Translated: CASSEAPGQTYEQYF.

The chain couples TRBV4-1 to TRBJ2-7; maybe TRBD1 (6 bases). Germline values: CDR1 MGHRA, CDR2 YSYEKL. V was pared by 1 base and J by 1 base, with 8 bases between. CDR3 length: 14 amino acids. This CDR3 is CASSQGGQSYEQYF. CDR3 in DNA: TGCGCCAGCAGCCAAGGGGGGCAGTCCTACGAGCAGTACTTC.

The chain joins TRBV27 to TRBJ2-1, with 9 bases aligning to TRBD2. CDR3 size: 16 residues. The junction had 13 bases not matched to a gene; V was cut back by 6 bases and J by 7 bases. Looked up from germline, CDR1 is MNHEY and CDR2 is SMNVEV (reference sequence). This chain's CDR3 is CASRARGSGGWNEQFF. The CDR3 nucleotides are TGTGCCAGCAGAGCCCGGGGGAGCGGGGGGTGGAATGAGCAGTTCTTC.

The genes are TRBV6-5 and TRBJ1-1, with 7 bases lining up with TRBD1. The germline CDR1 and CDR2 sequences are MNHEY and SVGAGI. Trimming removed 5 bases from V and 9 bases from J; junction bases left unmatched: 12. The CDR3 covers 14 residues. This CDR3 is CASSAWTGQEKAFF. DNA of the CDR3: TGTGCCAGCAGTGCATGGACAGGCCAGGAAAAAGCTTTCTTT.